This TCR beta chain comes out of a study of CD8 T cells in ankylosing spondylitis (TCRdb year 2017). Some background on the complete study: The study set out to find disease-linked TCR variants by profiling T cell receptor beta repertoires in ankylosing spondylitis patients and healthy donors. Peripheral blood samples were taken, and synovial fluid was additionally collected from ankylosing spondylitis patients. The full study cohort comprised about 23 ankylosing spondylitis patients and around 100 healthy donors. Points the paper makes about the study in general: Some TCR beta motif variants had previously been reported in synovial fluid and blood of reactive arthritis patients, which suggested common disease-initiation mechanisms. In peripheral blood, the disease-linked clones were found at relatively low frequencies and had a CD8+ phenotype. According to the report, matched synovial fluid samples from ankylosing spondylitis patients were significantly enriched for the disease-linked clones. A TCR beta motif made up of eight highly homologous amino acid variants appeared to be characteristic of blood from ankylosing spondylitis patients.

This clonotype was detected a few times. What antigen it recognizes has not been identified. No base quality values were provided; no much bigger clone lies one nucleotide off. Sequencing was performed on an Illumina HiSeq 2500. TCR beta libraries were prepared by quantitative 5'-RACE with molecular barcodes. On the authors' methods: A new computational method, built on a probabilistic model of VDJ rearrangement, was used to identify disease-linked TCR variants. TCRdb trimmed public reads at Q25 via fastp, called clones via MiXCR and kept in-frame beta chains. Records with the same CDR3 protein are collapsed into one entry carrying the most frequent genes and DNA. The V and J calls were not made by the authors but by TCRdb's processing. The sample data list around 100,000 distinct CDR3 sequences, and just under 9% of these were observed just once. The top ten clones comprise over 25% of the sample.

The receptor was isolated from a male donor with ankylosing spondylitis. What was sequenced was blood, either unsorted or a sorted T cell fraction (not recorded which).

The CDR3 amino acid sequence is: CASSQDVSYTQYF. The DNA sequence is TGCGCCAGCAGCCAAGATGTATCTTATACGCAGTATTTT. The sequence is built from TRBV4-1 and TRBJ2-3; no D gene is confidently identified. The germline V gene yields MGHRA for CDR1 and YSYEKL for CDR2. From the cysteine up to the phenylalanine, the CDR3 has a length of 13 residues. Kept here is only the CDR3 DNA, which spans 39 bases and is read in frame from base 1. V loses 0 bases, J loses 7 bases, and the germline ends lie 8 bases apart.